The 18 T cell receptor beta chains below all came from one sample that was sequenced in a study of cytomegalovirus exposure and HLA in healthy donors. PCR amplification relied on 60 Vbeta primers (plus 13 Jbeta primers). The table came from immunoSEQ multiplex PCR; TCRdb's copy has only in-frame clones and leaves some out. The top ten clones hold 2.9% of a sample with about 63,000 clones, roughly three quarters of them seen once. Sequenced input: PBMCs. All receptors come from a woman younger than 45 in good health and CMV-seronegative.

J is TRBJ1-3 and V is TRBV4-2, with TRBD1 identical over 7 bases. Trimming cost V 0 bases and J 9 bases; bases outside gene matches: 5. Per the germline V gene, CDR1 is LGHNA and CDR2 is YNFKEQ. There are 14 residues in the CDR3. The CDR3 region has the DNA TGTGCCAGCAGCCAAGAAAACAGGGGTAGCACCATATATTTT. The encoded protein is CASSQENRGSTIYF.

This sequence joins TRBV6-6 and TRBJ1-1; TRBD1 is a possible D gene (5 bases). The CDR3 totals 14 residues. V dropped 6 bases and J dropped 3 bases, with 14 bases sitting between them. CDR1 is MNHNY and CDR2 is SVGAGI in the germline V gene (reference sequence). The CDR3 nucleotides read TGTGCCAGCAGCCCTTTTGGGGGGGACACTGAAGCTTTCTTT. Translation: CASSPFGGDTEAFF.

The count of this clone is one. V gene TRBV29-1 combines with J gene TRBJ2-2; D uncertain. This CDR3 contains 12 residues. Trimming took off 5 bases at V and 3 bases at J, with 7 bases between the two ends. The germline V gene encodes CDR1 SQVTM and CDR2 ANQGSEA. CDR3 nucleotide sequence: TGCAGCGTTATAGCTGACACCGGGGAGCTGTTTTTT. Its protein is CSVIADTGELFF.

The chain is built from TRBV18 and TRBJ1-1; maybe TRBD1 (5 bases). The CDR3 runs to 15 residues. The germline gives CDR1 KGHSH, CDR2 LQKENI. V was clipped by 2 bases and J by 5 bases, with 15 bases between them. CDR3 sequence (DNA): TGTGCCAGCTCACCAGACGGGGGAGTAGGGACTGAAGCTTTCTTT. It codes for CASSPDGGVGTEAFF.

V usage is TRBV6-5 and J usage is TRBJ1-5, with D maybe TRBD1 (5 bases). Trimming took off 6 bases at V and 4 bases at J, with 10 bases between the two ends. The CDR3 has 13 residues. CDR1 and CDR2 from the germline V gene are MNHEY and SVGAGI. CDR3: CASRAGFNQPQHF. In DNA form, the CDR3 reads TGTGCCAGCAGAGCAGGGTTTAATCAGCCCCAGCATTTT.

This sequence joins TRBV1 and TRBJ2-7; the table's D call, TRBD2, has no DNA check behind it. TRBV1 is assigned pseudogene status. The CDR3 totals 15 residues. The CDR3 reads CTSSQDRDYTYEQYV. The CDR3 region has the DNA TGCACCAGCAGCCAAGATAGGGACTACACCTACGAGCAGTACGTC.

The chain combines TRBV19 with TRBJ2-7; 10 nucleotides match TRBD2. The CDR3 extends over 15 amino acids. The trim removed 5 bases at V and 2 bases at J, leaving 6 bases unmatched. Germline lookup yields CDR1 LNHDA and CDR2 SQIVND (reference sequence). DNA of the CDR3: TGTGCCAGTAGTTATACTAGCGGGGAGACCTACGAGCAGTACTTC. This sequence encodes CASSYTSGETYEQYF.

The V gene is TRBV7-9, the J gene TRBJ1-4; unclear D gene. The CDR3 is made up of 12 amino acids. V lost 2 bases and J lost 5, with 3 bases in between. CDR1 and CDR2 from the germline V gene are SEHNR and FQNEAQ (reference sequence). The CDR3 protein is CASSLSNEKLFF. The CDR3 DNA follows: TGTGCCAGCAGCTTATCAAATGAAAAACTGTTTTTT.

The chain is built from TRBV30 and TRBJ1-5; 8 bases are shared with TRBD1. Losses at the gene ends were 3 bases for V and 3 bases for J; bases not matched to a gene: 7. Germline-derived CDR1 and CDR2 are GTSNPN and SVGIG (reference sequence). The CDR3 is 15 residues long. The CDR3 DNA is TGTGCCTGGAGCGCCGGACAGGGCAACAATCAGCCCCAGCATTTT. It is translated as CAWSAGQGNNQPQHF.

The chain recombines TRBV10-1 with TRBJ2-7; D possibly corresponds to TRBD2 (5 bases). Germline CDR1 and CDR2: WNHNN and SYGVQD (reference sequence). This CDR3 spans 16 amino acids. Trimming took off 0 bases at V and 0 bases at J, with 12 bases between the two ends. The CDR3 DNA reads as TGCGCCAGCAGTGAGTCGAGGGTTGGCAGCTCCTACGAGCAGTACTTC. It translates to CASSESRVGSSYEQYF.

The chain is built from TRBV6-6 and TRBJ1-1; 9 positions agree with TRBD1. The V and J ends lost 6 bases and 5 bases, in that order; junction bases with no gene match: 13. Germline V gives CDR1 MNHNY, CDR2 SVGAGI (reference sequence). The CDR3 covers 16 residues. The chain's CDR3 is CASSPIFGTGITEAFF. The CDR3, as DNA: TGTGCCAGCAGCCCAATATTTGGGACAGGGATTACTGAAGCTTTCTTT.

The chain employs TRBV2 and TRBJ1-2; D gene unclear. The CDR3 has 15 amino acids. Germline assignment: CDR1 SNHLY and CDR2 FYNNEI. V was trimmed by 2 bases and J by 7 bases, leaving 17 bases between them. The CDR3 reads CASSELVGGESGYTF. CDR3 bases: TGTGCCAGCAGTGAACTTGTGGGCGGGGAGAGTGGCTACACCTTC.

This clone came up once. V is TRBV9 and J is TRBJ1-1; D unclear. This CDR3 comprises 15 residues. The germline V and J ends were trimmed by 0 bases and 1 base, with 10 bases remaining between them. CDR1 and CDR2 from the germline V gene are SGDLS and YYNGEE. CDR3 loop: CASSVGVSGNTEAFF. Written as DNA, the CDR3 is TGTGCCAGCAGCGTAGGGGTCAGCGGGAACACTGAAGCTTTCTTT.

This rearrangement joins TRBV10-2 to TRBJ2-1, with 8 nucleotides matching TRBD2. Germline V CDR1 and CDR2: WSHSY, SAAADI. There are 15 residues in the CDR3. Trimming cost V 4 bases and J 7 bases; bases outside gene matches: 9. CDR3 DNA: TGCGCCAGCAGTGGAAGAGCGGGGGTGGGGAATGAGCAGTTCTTC. It specifies CASSGRAGVGNEQFF.

This chain links TRBV4-2 with TRBJ1-2; 7 bases map to TRBD1. The V gene end was trimmed by 6 bases and the J gene end by 7 bases; junction bases not matched to a gene: 8. CDR3 size: 13 residues. Germline V CDR1 and CDR2: LGHNA, YNFKEQ. This CDR3 reads CASRPTGFGGYTF. The CDR3 bases are TGTGCCAGCAGACCGACAGGGTTTGGTGGCTACACCTTC.

The chain carries TRBV7-2 and TRBJ2-3, with a tentative D call TRBD2 (6 bases). Trimming took 1 base from V and 8 from J, leaving 10 bases between them. Germline values: CDR1 SGHTA, CDR2 FQGNSA. The CDR3 spans 13 residues. CDR3 sequence (DNA): TGTGCCAGCAGCTTAGAGGGAGGAGGTACGCAGTATTTT. Protein: CASSLEGGGTQYF.

This sequence joins TRBV15 and TRBJ2-3; possibly TRBD2 for D (6 bases). The CDR3 has 14 amino acids. Germline CDR1 reads LNHNV; CDR2 reads YYDKDF (reference sequence). Trimming took off 5 bases at V and 5 bases at J, with 14 bases between the two ends. The DNA of the CDR3 is TGTGCCACCAGCGGTCGACTAGTCGGAGATACGCAGTATTTT. The encoded protein is CATSGRLVGDTQYF.

The chain combines TRBV7-2 with TRBJ2-3; 7 bases are shared with TRBD2. J was trimmed by 4 bases and V by 7 bases; bases with no gene match: 5. This CDR3 is built from 13 residues. Germline assignment: CDR1 SGHTA and CDR2 FQGNSA. CDR3 residues: CASTFLAADTQYF. The DNA of the CDR3 is TGTGCCAGCACTTTTCTAGCGGCAGATACGCAGTATTTT.